A selection of T cell receptor beta chains follows, all from one sample in a study of cytomegalovirus exposure and HLA in healthy donors. Sequencing was performed with immunoSEQ multiplex PCR; in TCRdb, only in-frame clones are kept and a portion is missing. The table includes 100,000 to 150,000 clones, roughly 90% detected once. What was sequenced was PBMCs. These receptors were taken from a man aged 25-40 years in good health and CMV-seronegative. The conserved cysteine and the conserved F or W are not part of the CDR3 here. D genes are given only for firm matches.

D gene: .
J gene: TRBJ2-7
V gene: TRBV21-1
CDR3 protein: ASSKAQGRGYEQY

D gene: TRBD1
J gene: TRBJ2-7
V gene: TRBV6-5
CDR3 protein: ASSPTGGTYEQY

D gene: .
J gene: TRBJ2-7
V gene: TRBV11-2
CDR3 protein: ASSLTQGPGSYEQY

D gene: .
J gene: TRBJ2-7
V gene: TRBV10-3
CDR3 protein: AVAAVSSYEQY

D gene: TRBD1
J gene: TRBJ2-7
V gene: TRBV6-1
CDR3 protein: ASTGTGLYEQY

D gene: .
J gene: TRBJ2-7
V gene: TRBV11-2
CDR3 protein: ASSLAALDYEQY

D gene: .
J gene: TRBJ1-4
V gene: TRBV2
CDR3 protein: ASSEGRLESELF

D gene: TRBD1
J gene: TRBJ1-1
V gene: TRBV6-6
CDR3 protein: ASSSGQGYTEAF

D gene: .
J gene: TRBJ1-2
V gene: TRBV6-6
CDR3 protein: ASSLEGNYGYT

D gene: TRBD1
J gene: TRBJ1-1
V gene: TRBV7-9
CDR3 protein: ASTDQGGYTEAF

D gene: .
J gene: TRBJ2-2
V gene: TRBV14
CDR3 protein: ASRPTSTTGELF

D gene: .
J gene: TRBJ2-7
V gene: TRBV6-1
CDR3 protein: AKPWSFYEQY

D gene: .
J gene: TRBJ1-4
V gene: TRBV6-5
CDR3 protein: ASSYRLATNEKLF

D gene: TRBD1
J gene: TRBJ1-1
V gene: TRBV27
CDR3 protein: ASSLSTGGLTEAF